This entry is about one TCR beta chain. Its antigen is unidentified. The data are from a study of cytomegalovirus exposure and HLA in healthy donors. Study-wide results and limits: The tendency of first-cohort TCR clusters to co-occur in the 100 to 150 validation repertoires was identified by a subsequent analysis.

The donors were part of the approximately 120-subject validation cohort, which stood apart from the 666-subject first cohort. Assay used: immunoSEQ multiplex PCR; TCRdb lists only in-frame clones, some missing. The sample holds fewer than 400,000 clones; approximately 86% are singletons and the top ten take around 0.88%. Sequenced: PBMCs. The clonotype comes from a man aged 25 to 40 in good health and CMV-seronegative.

This CDR3 reads CASSLQDTGELFF. The DNA for the CDR3 is TGTGCCAGCAGCTTACAGGACACCGGGGAGCTGTTTTTT. The rearrangement links TRBV7-9 to TRBJ2-2; D is uncertain. CDR3 length: 13 amino acids. Looked up from germline, CDR1 is SEHNR and CDR2 is FQNEAQ (reference sequence). V was pared by 2 bases and J by 3 bases, with 4 bases between.